Listed here are 10 T cell receptor beta chains from one sample, sequenced in a study of neurological immune-mediated disorders. Time point meaning: longitudinal time-point 3. Via MiXCR, TCRdb re-called the 5' RACE reads, giving one row per CDR3 protein. The table lists tens of thousands of distinct CDR3 sequences, roughly 8% of them singletons. Sequenced: PBMCs. The origin of the receptors is a woman in her forties in good health.

To note about this clonotype: One junction end disagrees with the germline gene, perhaps due to a read error. The V and J genes are TRBV3-1 and TRBJ2-1; 10 bases line up with TRBD2. CDR3 length equals 15 residues. The germline V gene encodes CDR1 LGHDT and CDR2 YNNKEL (reference sequence). The CDR3 loop reads CANSHRTSGSLEQFF. The CDR3 coding sequence is TGTGCCAACAGCCATAGGACTAGCGGCAGTTTGGAGCAGTTCTTC.

This clonotype has a count of ten or more. This chain uses TRBV12-3 or TRBV12-4 with TRBJ1-2; 9 bases are a match to TRBD1. V shed 10 bases, J shed 6 bases, and the junction held 27 bases outside the gene matches. This CDR3 has 19 amino acids. CDR3 sequence (DNA): TGTGCCACCGGGGGGACAGGGTTTAGCTCTCAAACAATATCGAATGGCTACACCTTC. Amino acids: CATGGTGFSSQTISNGYTF.

This clonotype has only a few counts. CDR3 DNA: TGTGCCAGCAGCTACATACAGGGGAACTATGGCTACACCTTC. This encodes CASSYIQGNYGYTF. The chain has TRBV7-2 and TRBJ1-2; 7 bases agree with TRBD1. This CDR3 is built from 14 residues. Germline CDR1 SGHTA, CDR2 FQGNSA. With 4 bases clipped from V and 2 bases from J, the junction kept 4 bases outside the gene matches.

The chain carries TRBV6-2 or TRBV6-3 and TRBJ1-5; 7 nucleotides agree with TRBD1. Germline V gives CDR1 MNHEY, CDR2 SVGEGT. J lost 7 bases, V lost 7 bases, and 10 bases had no gene match. The CDR3 extends over 14 amino acids. DNA of the CDR3: TGTGCCAGCACTATCGACAGGGAGTTACAGCCCCAGCATTTT. This gives the protein CASTIDRELQPQHF.

In this sample, this clonotype turned up many times. V gene TRBV3-1 combines with J gene TRBJ2-3; the match to TRBD2 covers 11 bases. This CDR3 contains 17 residues. Per the germline V gene, CDR1 is LGHDT and CDR2 is YNNKEL (reference sequence). V was pared by 6 bases and J by 6 bases, with 14 bases of the junction left unmatched. Here the CDR3 reads CASSSGWLAGGVDTQYF. CDR3 nucleotide sequence: TGTGCCAGCAGTTCTGGGTGGCTAGCGGGGGGCGTGGATACGCAGTATTTT.

This clonotype was counted at least ten times. This chain connects TRBV4-3 to TRBJ2-3, with a tentative D call TRBD1 (5 bases). This CDR3 has 18 amino acids. The V gene's germline CDR1 is LGHNA and CDR2 YSLEER. V was cut by 0 bases and J by 2 bases, with 18 bases left in between. The DNA of the CDR3 is TGCGCCAGCAGCCAAGATATTAGGAGCAGGGAACTCACAGATACGCAGTATTTT. This encodes CASSQDIRSRELTDTQYF.

This clonotype was observed at least ten times. This sequence joins TRBV7-8 and TRBJ2-1, with unresolved D. Trimming removed 2 bases from V and 6 bases from J, with 2 bases in between. Germline CDR1 and CDR2: SGHVS and FQNEAQ. This CDR3 is built from 11 residues. The CDR3 spells CASSLTNEQFF. The CDR3 DNA reads TGTGCCAGCAGCTTAACCAATGAGCAGTTCTTC.

This clonotype was seen a few times. The chain uses TRBV6-2 or TRBV6-3 and TRBJ1-5, with D possibly being TRBD1 (5 bases). Deletions cut 5 bases from V and 5 bases from J, with 16 bases between. Germline CDR1 is MNHEY and CDR2 is SVGEGT. The CDR3 totals 15 residues. For the CDR3, the DNA is TGTGCCAGCAGTGACCTTGGGGGGTTCGATCAGCCCCAGCATTTT. Protein: CASSDLGGFDQPQHF.

The table lists this clonotype with many counts. This chain links TRBV18 with TRBJ1-2; D remains ambiguous. CDR1 is KGHSH and CDR2 is LQKENI in the germline V gene. The CDR3 sequence is 12 residues long. V gave up 3 bases and J gave up 4 bases, with 6 bases separating them. The CDR3 region is CASSPGPYGYTF. CDR3 DNA: TGTGCCAGCTCACCTGGTCCCTATGGCTACACCTTC.

V gene TRBV18 combines with J gene TRBJ1-2; D uncertain. This CDR3 has 14 residues. Germline lookup yields CDR1 KGHSH and CDR2 LQKENI. Trimming left V 0 bases short and J 1 base short, with 6 bases between. The DNA for the CDR3 is TGTGCCAGCTCACCACCGACGGTTAACTATGGCTACACCTTC. Residues: CASSPPTVNYGYTF.